The 32 T cell receptor beta chains presented below share a single source sample, sequenced in a study of T-cell memory formation after mild COVID-19. TCRdb called the 5' RACE reads again in MiXCR, with one record for every CDR3 protein. The sample lists about 200,000 distinct CDR3 sequences, approximately 20% occurring once. The sequencing input was PBMCs or a T cell subset sorted from them (not recorded which). The receptor source for this set is an adult woman who had mild COVID-19 (a few samples of this study predate the infection). Cell type and time point are not known.

This clonotype was seen a few times. V usage is TRBV29-1 and J usage is TRBJ2-7, with unresolved D. V lost 1 base and J lost 7, with 11 bases in between. The germline CDR1 and CDR2 sequences are SQVTM and ANQGSEA. This CDR3 is built from 12 residues. Here the CDR3 DNA reads TGCAGCGTTGAAGGGACCGTCGGGGAGCAGTACTTC. Protein: CSVEGTVGEQYF.

This clonotype turned up a few times. The chain's CDR3 is CASSLSGRGAYNEQFF. CDR3 DNA: TGTGCCAGCAGCTTGAGTGGGCGGGGAGCCTACAATGAGCAGTTCTTC. The rearrangement links TRBV7-8 to TRBJ2-1; D is possibly TRBD2 (6 bases). The CDR3 runs to 16 residues. V was pared by 3 bases and J by 2 bases, with 14 bases between. Germline V gene data show CDR1 as SGHVS and CDR2 as FQNEAQ.

J is TRBJ2-5 and V is TRBV3-1, with 8 bases that match TRBD2. Germline trimming cut 5 bases from V and 7 bases from J; bases unmatched to any gene: 15. This CDR3 contains 16 residues. The germline CDR1 and CDR2 sequences are LGHDT and YNNKEL (reference sequence). Written as DNA, the CDR3 is TGTGCCAGCAGCTACCCGGTGCGGGGGGCTGCTGGGACCCAGTACTTC. Protein product: CASSYPVRGAAGTQYF.

This clonotype was seen a few times. CDR3 sequence (DNA): TGTGCCAGCAGCTCACCCGGCGGGACTAGCGGGGGAAATGAGCAGTTCTTC. This codes for CASSSPGGTSGGNEQFF. The chain recombines TRBV7-3 with TRBJ2-1; 14 nucleotides align to TRBD2. Germline loops: CDR1 SGHTA, CDR2 FQGTGA. The CDR3 has 17 residues. With V trimmed by 4 bases and J by 7 bases, 9 bases remained unmatched.

This clonotype has a handful of counts. J is TRBJ1-1 and V is TRBV7-3, with a weak D call TRBD1 (6 bases). The CDR3 is made up of 17 amino acids. V was cut by 1 base and J by 1 base, with 16 bases left in between. The germline V gene has CDR1 SGHTA and CDR2 FQGTGA. The CDR3 region has the DNA TGTGCCAGCAGCTTAATCCCCTCTTCGACAGGGAACACTGAAGCTTTCTTT. Residues: CASSLIPSSTGNTEAFF.

V and J are TRBV10-3 and TRBJ1-4; a possible D gene is TRBD1 (5 bases). Germline V gene data show CDR1 as ENHRY and CDR2 as SYGVKD. This CDR3 comprises 13 residues. V was pared by 4 bases and J by 4 bases, with 7 bases between. CDR3 in amino acids: CAISGQLNEKLFF. In DNA, the CDR3 is TGTGCCATCAGTGGACAGCTTAATGAAAAACTGTTTTTT.

The genes are TRBV7-3 and TRBJ2-6; the D is unclear. Germline loops: CDR1 SGHTA, CDR2 FQGTGA. CDR3 size: 15 residues. Trimming left V 2 bases short and J 1 base short, with 6 bases between. In nucleotides, the CDR3 is TGTGCCAGCAGCTTATTCAGGTCTGGGGCCAACGTCCTGACTTTC. This encodes CASSLFRSGANVLTF.

This clonotype was seen a handful of times. The V call is TRBV5-5, the J call TRBJ1-6; 7 nucleotides align to TRBD1. This CDR3 is 14 amino acids long. Germline V gene data show CDR1 as SGHKS and CDR2 as YYEKEE (reference sequence). Trimming took 4 bases from V and 10 from J; bases not matched to a gene: 8. The chain's CDR3 is CASSQGQRDSPLHF. CDR3 bases: TGTGCCAGCAGCCAGGGACAGAGGGACTCACCCCTCCACTTT.

The chain links TRBV3-1 to TRBJ2-5, with D possibly being TRBD2 (5 bases). The CDR3 runs to 12 residues. V shed 6 bases and J shed 4 bases, with 9 bases lying between them. CDR1 and CDR2 (germline): LGHDT, YNNKEL (reference sequence). The CDR3 region is CASSRTRETQYF. As DNA, the CDR3 is TGTGCCAGCAGTCGGACTCGAGAGACCCAGTACTTC.

The V gene is TRBV6-6, the J gene TRBJ1-6; 7 bases agree with TRBD1. Germline V lookup: CDR1 MNHNY, CDR2 SVGAGI (reference sequence). This CDR3 spans 13 amino acids. Trimming took 10 bases from V and 5 from J; bases not matched to a gene: 5. CDR3 nucleotides: TGTGCCACCCGGACAGGCAATAATTCACCCCTCCACTTT. Residues: CATRTGNNSPLHF.

The chain carries TRBV12-3 or TRBV12-4 and TRBJ2-2; TRBD1 matches at 8 bases. V lost 6 bases and J lost 3; bases outside the gene matches: 6. The CDR3 totals 15 residues. The CDR3, as DNA: TGTGCCAGCAGCCGGACAGGGAGGCACACCGGGGAGCTGTTTTTT. Encoded protein: CASSRTGRHTGELFF.

Notes on this clonotype: One junction end does not reproduce the germline sequence, and a read error may be involved. The chain has TRBV20-1 and TRBJ2-1; 15 bases line up with TRBD2. The CDR3 is 15 residues long. Per the germline V gene, CDR1 is DFQATT and CDR2 is SNEGSKA (reference sequence). For the CDR3, the DNA is TGCAGTGCTAGTCACCTCGGACTAGCGGGAGGGCCCTTGAGGTTC. Translation gives CSASHLGLAGGPLRF.

This clonotype was seen a few times. The chain has TRBV20-1 and TRBJ1-6, with no clear D. CDR3 length: 15 amino acids. Trimming left V 3 bases short and J 7 bases short, with 16 bases between. Germline V gene data show CDR1 as DFQATT and CDR2 as SNEGSKA (reference sequence). Here the CDR3 reads CSARLLTAPNSPLHF. CDR3 sequence (DNA): TGCAGTGCTAGGCTCCTTACGGCCCCCAATTCACCCCTCCACTTT.

This chain uses TRBV11-2 with TRBJ2-1; 9 positions agree with TRBD2. This CDR3 contains 16 residues. Trimming cost V 1 base and J 9 bases; bases outside gene matches: 10. Germline V gives CDR1 SGHAT, CDR2 FQNNGV. The CDR3 DNA reads as TGTGCCAGCAGCTTAGGGATCCGCAGCGGGGGGCCTGAGCAGTTCTTC. Translating it yields CASSLGIRSGGPEQFF.

The chain is built from TRBV6-1 and TRBJ1-5; TRBD1 matches 7 bases. After removal of 6 bases from V and 0 bases from J, the junction contained 5 bases not matched to a gene. The CDR3 consists of 15 residues. Per the germline V gene, CDR1 is MNHNS and CDR2 is SASEGT. Here the CDR3 reads CASSYRGFSNQPQHF. The CDR3 coding sequence is TGTGCCAGCAGCTACAGGGGCTTTAGCAATCAGCCCCAGCATTTT.

CDR3 nucleotides: TGTGCCAGCAGCGCGACCGGGACAGGGACTGAAGCTTTCTTT. It encodes CASSATGTGTEAFF. The chain combines TRBV3-1 with TRBJ1-1; 9 bases match TRBD1. V lost 5 bases, J lost 5 bases, and 6 bases stayed unmatched. The CDR3 totals 14 residues. Germline V lookup: CDR1 LGHDT, CDR2 YNNKEL (reference sequence).

The CDR3 loop reads CAISGDRETQYF. CDR3 coding DNA: TGTGCCATCAGTGGGGACAGAGAGACCCAGTACTTC. The gene calls are TRBV10-3 and TRBJ2-5; 7 nucleotides match TRBD1. CDR1 is ENHRY and CDR2 is SYGVKD in the germline V gene. The CDR3 extends over 12 amino acids. J was trimmed by 4 bases and V by 4 bases; bases with no gene match: 0.

A note on this clonotype: This may be a read error, as it is one base from a much larger clone. This chain links TRBV5-6 with TRBJ1-2, with 10 bases identical to TRBD1. The V and J ends lost 2 bases and 3 bases, in that order; junction bases with no gene match: 4. The germline CDR1 and CDR2 sequences are SGHDT and YYEEEE. The CDR3 consists of 15 residues. The CDR3 sequence is CASSFRDRGDYGYTF. CDR3 nucleotide sequence: TGTGCCAGCAGCTTCCGGGACAGGGGAGACTATGGCTACACCTTC.

This clonotype turned up a few times. The V gene is TRBV4-1, the J gene TRBJ2-2; unclear D gene. Per germline, CDR1 MGHRA and CDR2 YSYEKL. V lost 0 bases to trimming and J lost 6 bases, with 5 bases between them. The CDR3 runs to 13 residues. CDR3: CASSQDTAGELFF. In DNA, the CDR3 is TGCGCCAGCAGCCAAGATACAGCCGGGGAGCTGTTTTTT.

This clonotype was observed a handful of times. The chain is built from TRBV29-1 and TRBJ2-7; a possible D gene is TRBD2 (7 bases). CDR1 is SQVTM, CDR2 ANQGSEA, per germline. This CDR3 has 14 amino acids. Trimming shortened V by 6 bases and J by 0 bases, and 15 bases separated the two germline ends. CDR3 sequence reads: CSVVQGRVSYEQYF. The DNA for the CDR3 is TGCAGCGTGGTCCAGGGGAGGGTCTCCTACGAGCAGTACTTC.

There are a few counts of this clonotype. This chain uses TRBV7-2 with TRBJ1-4, with 8 bases lining up with TRBD1. Per the germline V gene, CDR1 is SGHTA and CDR2 is FQGNSA. V gave up 3 bases and J gave up 8 bases; unmatched junction bases: 5. CDR3 size: 14 residues. The DNA for the CDR3 is TGTGCCAGCAGCTTTGACAGGGGAAGAGAAAAACTGTTTTTT. Protein sequence: CASSFDRGREKLFF. Complete variable domain (other parts from reference TRBV7-2 and TRBJ1-4): GAGVSQSPSNKVTEKGKDVELRCDPISGHTALYWYRQSLGQGLEFLIYFQGNSAPDKSGLPSDRFSAERTGGSVSTLTIQRTQQEDSAVYLCASSFDRGREKLFFGSGTQLSVL.

This clonotype was seen only once. V and J are TRBV7-8 and TRBJ2-7, with 11 bases that match TRBD1. Germline V gene sequence: CDR1 SGHVS, CDR2 FQNEAQ. The CDR3 contains 15 residues. Trimming removed 3 bases from V and 6 bases from J; junction bases left unmatched: 7. CDR3 nucleotides: TGTGCCAGCAGCTTTTTAGGACAGGGGGCAGGCGAGCAGTACTTC. This codes for CASSFLGQGAGEQYF.

There are a few counts of this clonotype. This rearrangement joins TRBV27 to TRBJ1-1; 9 nucleotides agree with TRBD1. Germline trimming cut 6 bases from V and 5 bases from J; bases unmatched to any gene: 13. CDR3 size: 16 residues. Germline V gives CDR1 MNHEY, CDR2 SMNVEV (reference sequence). CDR3 bases: TGTGCCAGCAGCCACCCCCCGGGACAGGGAGGGACTGAAGCTTTCTTT. Amino acid sequence: CASSHPPGQGGTEAFF.

This clonotype occurred a few times. The rearrangement joins TRBV6-5 to TRBJ2-1; TRBD2 matches 10 bases. The CDR3 is made up of 15 amino acids. The trim removed 5 bases at V and 4 bases at J, leaving 5 bases unmatched. In germline, CDR1 is MNHEY, CDR2 SVGAGI. This CDR3 reads CASSPTSGTYNEQFF. For the CDR3, the DNA is TGTGCCAGCAGTCCTACTAGCGGGACATACAATGAGCAGTTCTTC.

This clonotype was counted between two and nine times. V and J are TRBV20-1 and TRBJ2-1; 9 bases line up with TRBD2. The length of the CDR3 is 15 residues. The trim removed 2 bases at V and 6 bases at J, leaving 8 bases unmatched. Per the germline V gene, CDR1 is DFQATT and CDR2 is SNEGSKA (reference sequence). CDR3 sequence (DNA): TGCAGTGCTAGACTCCGCGGGAGGGCCCCCAATGAGCAGTTCTTC. Translated: CSARLRGRAPNEQFF.

J is TRBJ1-3 and V is TRBV7-2; tentative D call: TRBD1 (5 bases). The V and J ends lost 5 bases and 0 bases respectively, with 11 bases between them. The CDR3 extends over 15 amino acids. CDR1 and CDR2 (germline): SGHTA, FQGNSA. CDR3 amino acids: CASSGRGFSGNTIYF. CDR3 nucleotide sequence: TGTGCCAGCAGCGGTCGGGGCTTCTCTGGAAACACCATATATTTT.

The chain recombines TRBV18 with TRBJ2-3; 7 bases agree with TRBD1. From germline, CDR1 is KGHSH and CDR2 LQKENI. The CDR3 consists of 15 residues. The J segment lost 1 base and the V segment lost 3 bases, leaving 4 bases of the junction unmatched. The CDR3 here is CASSPTGQGTDTQYF. CDR3 in DNA: TGTGCCAGCTCACCGACAGGACAGGGCACAGATACGCAGTATTTT.

This rearrangement joins TRBV5-1 to TRBJ2-5; 7 nucleotides align to TRBD1. The CDR3 is made up of 14 amino acids. The junction had 11 bases not matched to a gene; V was cut back by 7 bases and J by 5 bases. CDR1 is SGHRS and CDR2 is YFSETQ in the germline V gene. The CDR3, as DNA: TGCGCCAGCTCCACCGGGACAGAGGGGGAGACCCAGTACTTC. Translation gives CASSTGTEGETQYF.

The sample holds a few counts of this clonotype. The chain joins TRBV12-3 or TRBV12-4 to TRBJ2-7; no reliable D call. This CDR3 spans 14 amino acids. The V gene lost 3 bases and the J gene lost 3 bases, with 12 bases spanning the gap. The CDR3 here is CASSLMDASYEQYF. CDR3 coding DNA: TGTGCCAGCAGTTTGATGGACGCTAGCTACGAGCAGTACTTC.

The V and J genes are TRBV10-3 and TRBJ2-7; D is possibly TRBD1 (6 bases). CDR1 and CDR2 from the germline V gene are ENHRY and SYGVKD. This CDR3 is built from 13 residues. Trimming removed 8 bases from V and 4 bases from J, with 15 bases in between. This CDR3 reads CAILQGVGYEQYF. The CDR3 DNA reads as TGTGCCATCCTACAGGGTGTTGGGTACGAGCAGTACTTC.

This clonotype came up a few times. The chain has TRBV19 and TRBJ1-1; TRBD1 is a possible D gene (6 bases). The CDR3 runs 13 residues. Germline V lookup: CDR1 LNHDA, CDR2 SQIVND (reference sequence). V was clipped by 8 bases and J by 1 base, with 11 bases between them. Here the CDR3 DNA reads TGTGCCAGTGGGGGACACAAGAACACTGAAGCTTTCTTT. This encodes CASGGHKNTEAFF.

V gene TRBV29-1 combines with J gene TRBJ2-7, with 7 bases matching TRBD2. V was pared by 4 bases and J by 2 bases, with 2 bases of the junction left unmatched. This CDR3 comprises 12 residues. Germline V gene data show CDR1 as SQVTM and CDR2 as ANQGSEA. As DNA, the CDR3 is TGCAGCGTTGGGGAGGGACCCTACGAGCAGTACTTC. It codes for CSVGEGPYEQYF.